This TCR beta chain originates from a study of blood T cell repertoires in COVID-19. Study background: Samples taken during acute and convalescent COVID-19 were collected in the United States, Italy and Spain.

Trimming took 6 bases from V and 5 from J, leaving 17 bases between them. CDR3 length: 13 residues. Per the germline V gene, CDR1 is SQVTM and CDR2 is ANQGSEA. Profiled with immunoSEQ multiplex PCR; TCRdb holds only in-frame clones, not every one. The sample has some 98,000 clones, under 90% seen once. The sample consisted of peripheral blood. The origin of this receptor is a human donor in a cohort sampled during active COVID-19. This sequence joins TRBV29-1 and TRBJ2-7; D possibly corresponds to TRBD1 (5 bases). The CDR3 region is CSVVEAGYDEQYF. CDR3 in DNA: TGCAGCGTCGTAGAGGCAGGGTACGACGAGCAGTACTTC.